Presented here are 30 T cell receptor beta chains from one specimen sequenced in a study of blood T cells in healthy people across ages. A second PCR of about 6 to 12 cycles used a sample-barcoded 5' primer and a J-beta primer mix. TCRdb processed the 5' RACE reads anew with MiXCR; each CDR3 protein has one entry. Of some 670,000 distinct CDR3 sequences listed, over 40% are singletons. Sequencing was done on a sample of blood. The receptor source for this set is a woman older than 75 in good health.

This clonotype was seen many times. The chain links TRBV7-2 to TRBJ2-1; maybe TRBD2 (5 bases). This CDR3 has 13 residues. The V end was cut by 3 bases, the J end by 10 bases, with 13 bases between. CDR1 and CDR2 from the germline V gene are SGHTA and FQGNSA. The CDR3 is CASSLNVEGEQFF. CDR3 in DNA: TGTGCCAGCAGCTTGAATGTAGAGGGCGAGCAGTTCTTC.

As regards this clonotype: A clone one base away is much larger, so this may be a read error. This sequence joins TRBV6-4 and TRBJ2-6; tentatively, D is TRBD2 (6 bases). CDR1 MRHNA and CDR2 SNTAGT come from the germline V gene. The CDR3 is 14 amino acids. The CDR3 sequence: CASRLGAGADVLTF. Written as DNA, the CDR3 is TGTGCCAGCCGACTAGGGGCTGGGGCCGACGTCCTGACTTTC.

This clonotype was found a few times. The CDR3 loop is CASSLGLMTTYEQYF. For the CDR3, the DNA is TGTGCCAGCAGCTTAGGCCTAATGACTACCTACGAGCAGTACTTC. The rearrangement uses TRBV13 and TRBJ2-5, with TRBD2 as a possible D gene (5 bases). Judging by the DNA end, TRBJ2-7 fits better; the J call may be wrong. The CDR3 is made up of 15 amino acids. Germline CDR1 PRHDT, CDR2 FYEKMQ (reference sequence).

The chain has TRBV6-1 and TRBJ1-4; D is uncertain. V was clipped by 6 bases and J by 0 bases, with 8 bases between them. From germline, CDR1 is MNHNS and CDR2 SASEGT. CDR3 size: 14 residues. The CDR3 DNA follows: TGTGCCAGCAGGAGGACGGCAACTAATGAAAAACTGTTTTTT. Translation: CASRRTATNEKLFF.

V and J are TRBV5-1 and TRBJ2-1; perhaps TRBD2 as D (5 bases). Germline loops: CDR1 SGHRS, CDR2 YFSETQ. V was cut by 4 bases and J by 9 bases, with 14 bases left in between. The CDR3 covers 13 residues. The CDR3 reads CASSVLGEGEQFF. The CDR3 DNA reads TGCGCCAGCAGCGTACTAGGTGAGGGTGAGCAGTTCTTC. The full variable domain, its missing parts supplied by reference TRBV5-1 and TRBJ2-1, is KAGVTQTPRYLIKTRGQQVTLSCSPISGHRSVSWYQQTPGQGLQFLFEYFSETQRNKGNFPGRFSGRQFSNSRSEMNVSTLELGDSALYLCASSVLGEGEQFFGPGTRLTVL.

The V and J genes are TRBV12-5 and TRBJ2-5; TRBD2 is a possible D gene (6 bases). The germline V and J ends were trimmed by 1 base and 11 bases, with 17 bases remaining between them. Germline V CDR1 and CDR2: LGHNT, FRNRAP. CDR3 size: 14 residues. CDR3 in amino acids: CASGLGHAAREQYF. CDR3 nucleotides: TGTGCTAGTGGTTTGGGTCACGCAGCACGGGAGCAGTACTTC.

The rearrangement joins TRBV12-3 or TRBV12-4 to TRBJ1-2, with 8 bases aligning to TRBD1. CDR3 size: 14 residues. J was trimmed by 4 bases and V by 8 bases; bases with no gene match: 9. The CDR3 here is CASGTGGWSYGYTF. CDR3 coding DNA: TGTGCCAGCGGAACAGGGGGTTGGAGCTATGGCTACACCTTC.

Concerning this clonotype: This may be a read error, as it is one base from a much larger clone. The rearrangement joins TRBV10-3 to TRBJ2-4; D remains unclear. The J call may be wrong; the DNA end is better matched by TRBJ2-5. The germline V gene has CDR1 ENHRY and CDR2 SYGVKD. The CDR3 length is 13 residues. DNA of the CDR3: TGTGCCATCAGTGAACGTCCCCAAGAGACCCAGTACTTC. It specifies CAISERPQETQYF.

This clonotype was seen repeatedly, ten times or more. The chain carries TRBV11-2 and TRBJ2-7; D is perhaps TRBD1 or TRBD2 (6 bases each). There are 14 residues in the CDR3. With 5 bases removed from V and 7 bases from J, the gap between germline ends came to 18 bases. The V gene's germline CDR1 is SGHAT and CDR2 FQNNGV. CDR3 DNA sequence: TGTGCCAGCAGCGAAAAATCCCAGGGGAGGGAGCAGTACTTC. Amino acids: CASSEKSQGREQYF.

As to this clonotype: A much larger clone sits a single nucleotide away, making a read error possible. This sequence joins TRBV3-1 and TRBJ1-6, with TRBD1 matching 7 bases. The germline CDR1 and CDR2 sequences are LGHDT and YNNKEL (reference sequence). The CDR3 runs 15 residues. CDR3 amino acids: CASSQGWDSNPPLHF. The CDR3 nucleotides read TGTGCCAGCAGCCAAGGCTGGGACAGTAATCCACCCCTCCACTTT.

Turning to this clonotype: A single base separates this from a much larger clone, so it may be a read error. The rearrangement joins TRBV20-1 to TRBJ2-4, with 10 bases that match TRBD2. Looked up from germline, CDR1 is DFQATT and CDR2 is SNEGSKA (reference sequence). This CDR3 region has 19 residues. After removal of 8 bases from V and 0 bases from J, the junction contained 19 bases not matched to a gene. In DNA, the CDR3 is TGCAGTACTCCTATCTCACTAGCGGGGCTACTTCTAGCCAAAAACATTCAGTACTTC. Its protein is CSTPISLAGLLLAKNIQYF.

The chain has TRBV7-4 and TRBJ1-4; a weak D match, TRBD1 (6 bases). V was cut by 7 bases and J by 4 bases, with 40 bases left in between. Germline-derived CDR1 and CDR2 are SGHVT and SQSDAQ. The CDR3 contains 23 residues. The CDR3 loop is CASTPTLFILGALLLWGNEKLFF. CDR3 nucleotides: TGTGCCAGCACGCCTACACTCTTCATTTTGGGGGCTCTACTTCTCTGGGGTAATGAAAAACTGTTTTTT.

V and J are TRBV6-2 or TRBV6-3 and TRBJ2-5, with 7 bases lining up with TRBD2. The ends lost 5 bases at V and 2 bases at J; junction bases unmatched: 5. CDR1 is MNHEY, CDR2 SVGEGT, per germline. This CDR3 region has 14 residues. The CDR3 reads CASSTTSRQETQYF. CDR3 DNA: TGTGCCAGCAGTACGACTAGCAGACAAGAGACCCAGTACTTC.

The chain couples TRBV12-3 or TRBV12-4 to TRBJ2-1; 8 positions match TRBD2. The CDR3 is 15 amino acids. J was trimmed by 3 bases and V by 6 bases; bases with no gene match: 7. CDR3 sequence (DNA): TGTGCCAGCAGAACCTTAGCGGGGAACTACAATGAGCAGTTCTTC. Translating gives CASRTLAGNYNEQFF.

This clonotype occurred a few times. A read error may be the cause here, since a much bigger clone is one base away. The chain recombines TRBV7-3 with TRBJ2-1; 15 bases align to TRBD2. Germline-derived CDR1 and CDR2 are SGHTA and FQGTGA. V was pared by 1 base and J by 11 bases, with 6 bases of the junction left unmatched. The CDR3 spans 16 residues. CDR3 DNA: TGTGCCAGCAGCTTAAGGACTAGCGGGAGGGAGGGTCAGCAGTTCTTC. Amino acid sequence: CASSLRTSGREGQQFF. The full variable domain, in which reference TRBV7-3 and TRBJ2-1 provide the parts outside the CDR3, is GAGVSQTPSNKVTEKGKYVELRCDPISGHTALYWYRQSLGQGPEFLIYFQGTGAADDSGLPNDRFFAVRPEGSVSTLKIQRTERGDSAVYLCASSLRTSGREGQQFFGPGTRLTVL.

This clonotype came up many times. The chain couples TRBV7-9 to TRBJ1-5, with 9 bases matching TRBD1. The CDR3 sequence is 16 residues long. The V and J ends lost 4 bases and 7 bases, in that order; junction bases with no gene match: 11. In germline, CDR1 is SEHNR, CDR2 FQNEAQ (reference sequence). CDR3 loop: CASSSGTGLSEQPQHF. The DNA for the CDR3 is TGTGCCAGCAGCTCCGGGACAGGGTTGTCGGAGCAGCCCCAGCATTTT.

A few counts support this clonotype. The rearrangement joins TRBV9 to TRBJ2-2, with TRBD2 matching 7 bases. The CDR3 runs to 15 residues. CDR1 and CDR2 from the germline V gene are SGDLS and YYNGEE. With V trimmed by 0 bases and J by 4 bases, 3 bases remained unmatched. CDR3: CASSVDTGGTGELFF. Here the CDR3 DNA reads TGTGCCAGCAGCGTAGATACGGGGGGCACCGGGGAGCTGTTTTTT.

This chain uses TRBV2 with TRBJ2-3; 7 bases map to TRBD2. The CDR3 is 17 amino acids. CDR1 and CDR2 from the germline V gene are SNHLY and FYNNEI. The junction had 19 bases not matched to a gene; V was cut back by 6 bases and J by 7 bases. CDR3 sequence reads: CASRVLPLAGDEYTQYF. The DNA for the CDR3 is TGTGCCAGCAGGGTCCTCCCTTTGGCGGGGGATGAATATACGCAGTATTTT.

The rearrangement links TRBV19 to TRBJ2-5; D might be TRBD2 (6 bases). V was pared by 6 bases and J by 1 base, with 15 bases between. CDR3 length: 15 amino acids. In germline, CDR1 is LNHDA, CDR2 SQIVND (reference sequence). The CDR3 nucleotides read TGTGCCAGTAGCGTTAGCGGCGGGCTCCAAGAGACCCAGTACTTC. The encoded protein is CASSVSGGLQETQYF.

This clonotype was observed many times. As DNA, the CDR3 is TGCAGTGCTAGGGGGACTAGCGGGTGGAATCAGCAGTTCTTC. Protein: CSARGTSGWNQQFF. The chain uses TRBV20-1 and TRBJ2-1; 12 positions match TRBD2. This CDR3 has 14 amino acids. The V segment lost 3 bases and the J segment 11 bases; nucleotides outside the gene matches: 8. In germline, CDR1 is DFQATT, CDR2 SNEGSKA (reference sequence).

The J gene is TRBJ2-1, the V gene TRBV4-2, with 11 bases that match TRBD2. The J call may be faulty, since TRBJ2-7 better matches the DNA end. Germline loops: CDR1 LGHNA, CDR2 YNFKEQ. The CDR3 spans 16 residues. The CDR3 sequence is CASSQGSSGRYNEQYF. The DNA for the CDR3 is TGTGCCAGCAGCCAAGGGTCTAGCGGGAGGTACAATGAGCAGTACTTC.

About this clonotype: Germline and junction disagree at one end, which may indicate a read error. The rearrangement uses TRBV10-3 and TRBJ2-1; 9 bases agree with TRBD1. The CDR3 totals 16 residues. Germline assignment: CDR1 ENHRY and CDR2 SYGVKD. CDR3 nucleotides: TGTGTCATCAGTGTATCCGGGACAGGGAGAAACAATGAGCAGTTCTTC. As protein: CVISVSGTGRNNEQFF.

Regarding this clonotype: One end of the junction is discordant with germline, which a read error may explain. V and J are TRBV6-2 or TRBV6-3 and TRBJ2-1; D is perhaps TRBD1 (6 bases). The CDR3 runs to 14 residues. Germline V CDR1 and CDR2: MNHEY, SVGEGT. The CDR3 protein is CASRYLTGNNEQFF. The DNA for the CDR3 is TGTGCCAGCAGGTACTTGACAGGCAACAATGAGCAGTTCTTC.

V is TRBV7-9 and J is TRBJ1-6; D is undetermined. This CDR3 comprises 14 residues. From germline, CDR1 is SEHNR and CDR2 FQNEAQ (reference sequence). With 1 base removed from V and 5 bases from J, the gap between germline ends came to 6 bases. CDR3 sequence reads: CASSLVRDNSPLHF. CDR3 DNA sequence: TGTGCCAGCAGCTTAGTACGGGATAATTCACCCCTCCACTTT.

Comments on this clonotype: A much larger clone is a single base away; this may be a read error. The chain recombines TRBV28 with TRBJ2-5; D is possibly TRBD2 (5 bases). The better agreement between TRBJ2-7 and the DNA end casts doubt on the J call. CDR1 MDHEN and CDR2 SYDVKM come from the germline V gene. The CDR3 is made up of 15 amino acids. The DNA for the CDR3 is TGTACCAGCAGTTTATTTCTACAAGGAGGCCACGAGCAGTACTTC. It specifies CTSSLFLQGGHEQYF.

The chain combines TRBV20-1 with TRBJ2-5; 11 nucleotides match TRBD2. The end of the DNA aligns better with TRBJ2-7, so the J call may be wrong. The germline V gene encodes CDR1 DFQATT and CDR2 SNEGSKA (reference sequence). This CDR3 has 15 residues. CDR3 nucleotide sequence: TGCAGTGCTAGTAAGAGACTAGCGGGACCCCACGAGCAGTACTTC. As protein: CSASKRLAGPHEQYF.

This clonotype was picked up many times. V is TRBV6-5 and J is TRBJ2-7, with D unclear. Germline CDR1 MNHEY, CDR2 SVGAGI. CDR3 length: 14 residues. The V gene lost 2 bases and the J gene lost 6 bases, with 14 bases spanning the gap. The CDR3 bases are TGTGCCAGCAGTTACGGCCTCCCCGGGCTCGAGCAGTACTTC. Protein: CASSYGLPGLEQYF.

On this clonotype: A much larger clone differs from this one at a single base, so this may be a read error. The chain has TRBV5-1 and TRBJ2-7, with unresolved D. The CDR3 sequence is 14 residues long. Trimming cost V 1 base and J 5 bases, with 13 bases left between them. Germline values: CDR1 SGHRS, CDR2 YFSETQ. The CDR3 nucleotides read TGCGCCAGCAGCTTGAGGGTAGGACCTGACGAGCAGTACTTC. Protein: CASSLRVGPDEQYF.

The CDR3 region has the DNA TGCGCCAGCAGATACCGGGGGGGATCGGACGAGCAGTACTTC. Amino acid sequence: CASRYRGGSDEQYF. The chain couples TRBV5-1 to TRBJ2-4, with 8 nucleotides matching TRBD2. The DNA end is a closer match to TRBJ2-7, so the J assignment may be wrong. CDR1 is SGHRS and CDR2 is YFSETQ in the germline V gene. The length of the CDR3 is 14 residues.

CDR3 residues: CSAPAVGQGGTQYF. DNA for the CDR3: TGCAGTGCTCCTGCCGTAGGACAGGGTGGGACCCAGTACTTC. The chain employs TRBV20-1 and TRBJ2-7; TRBD1 matches at 8 bases. The J call is uncertain, as TRBJ2-5 better fits the DNA end. The CDR3 consists of 14 residues. CDR1 is DFQATT and CDR2 is SNEGSKA in the germline V gene (reference sequence).